The 22 T cell receptor beta chains reported below all come from one sample, sequenced in a study of T cells in Graves' hyperthyroidism and ophthalmopathy (dated 2019 in TCRdb). Library prep was done by multiplex PCR. Sequenced using an Illumina HiSeq 2000. The TCR beta CDR3 regions were amplified from RNA transcripts. The TCR CDR3 was subjected to a first round of RT-PCR using the HTBI primer set and the Qiagen OneStep RT-PCR kit. Through fastp at Q25 and MiXCR, TCRdb rebuilt clones from the public reads, retaining in-frame beta chains. Rows with one shared CDR3 protein collapse into an entry with the most common genes and DNA. This sample lists about 610,000 distinct CDR3 sequences; roughly 14% were detected once. The ten largest clones capture around 4.5% of the sample. The sample consisted of blood. These receptors all come from a woman aged 40 to 50 with Graves' ophthalmopathy.

Points on this clonotype: A read error may be the cause here, since a much bigger clone is one base away. V gene TRBV11-3 combines with J gene TRBJ1-2, with unresolved D. Germline-derived CDR1 and CDR2 are SGHNT and YENEEA. This CDR3 has 14 residues. The CDR3 sequence: CASSLPDPPYGYAF. DNA for the CDR3: TGCGCCAGCAGCCTCCCGGATCCGCCGTATGGCTACGCCTTC.

This clonotype was counted at least ten times. The chain uses TRBV14 and TRBJ2-5; D is possibly TRBD1 or TRBD2 (6 bases each). The CDR3 contains 14 residues. Trimming removed 4 bases from V and 4 bases from J, with 13 bases in between. The germline V gene has CDR1 SGHDN and CDR2 FVKESK. The CDR3 loop reads CASSRLQGGETQYF. CDR3 sequence (DNA): TGTGCCAGCAGCCGTTTACAGGGAGGAGAGACCCAGTACTTC.

This clonotype was seen ten or more times. The chain has TRBV24-1 and TRBJ2-4; TRBD1 might be the D (7 bases). This CDR3 is built from 17 residues. Germline lookup yields CDR1 KGHDR and CDR2 SFDVKD. V dropped 2 bases and J dropped 4 bases, with 17 bases sitting between them. CDR3 amino acids: CATSDSDHSGGKNIQYF. CDR3 coding DNA: TGTGCCACCAGTGATTCGGACCACTCAGGGGGGAAAAACATTCAGTACTTC.

Many counts were recorded for this clonotype. The chain uses TRBV20-1 and TRBJ2-7; the D gene is possibly TRBD2 (5 bases). The ends were cut back, 3 bases at V and 2 bases at J, with 14 bases in the middle. The CDR3 length is 14 residues. Germline V gene data show CDR1 as DFQATT and CDR2 as SNEGSKA (reference sequence). The CDR3 nucleotides are TGCAGTGCTAGCCCCGAGGGCTATACCTACGAGCAGTACTTC. Protein: CSASPEGYTYEQYF.

CDR3 coding DNA: TGTGCCAGCAGTGAATTTAGCATGAACACTGAAGCTTTCTTT. The encoded protein is CASSEFSMNTEAFF. The chain joins TRBV6-1 to TRBJ1-1; D uncertain. The CDR3 is 14 residues long. Germline CDR1 MNHNS, CDR2 SASEGT. V lost 2 bases and J 0 bases, leaving 7 bases between the germline ends.

This clonotype was detected many times. The chain uses TRBV3-1 and TRBJ2-5, with D possibly matching TRBD1 (6 bases). The germline gives CDR1 LGHDT, CDR2 YNNKEL (reference sequence). V was pared by 0 bases and J by 1 base, with 18 bases between. The CDR3 consists of 18 residues. The CDR3 region has the DNA TGTGCCAGCAGCCAAGAAACCACCAGACAGGTTGGCCAAGAGACCCAGTACTTC. Translated: CASSQETTRQVGQETQYF.

This clonotype was seen repeatedly, ten times or more. V usage is TRBV2 and J usage is TRBJ2-5, with D perhaps being TRBD1 or TRBD2 (5 bases each). The CDR3 contains 12 residues. Germline assignment: CDR1 SNHLY and CDR2 FYNNEI. V dropped 6 bases and J dropped 5 bases, with 10 bases sitting between them. CDR3 sequence (DNA): TGTGCCAGCAGCGGGACGGTGGAGACCCAGTACTTC. Its protein is CASSGTVETQYF.

This clonotype showed up many times. This rearrangement joins TRBV28 to TRBJ2-7, with D unclear. The CDR3 extends over 15 amino acids. Germline CDR1 reads MDHEN; CDR2 reads SYDVKM. V was trimmed by 2 bases and J by 0 bases, leaving 11 bases between them. This CDR3 is CASSLGGALSYEQYF. Written as DNA, the CDR3 is TGTGCCAGCAGTTTAGGCGGAGCCCTCTCCTACGAGCAGTACTTC.

The rearrangement joins TRBV12-3 or TRBV12-4 to TRBJ1-2; the D is unclear. CDR3 length: 13 residues. V lost 5 bases and J lost 4, with 11 bases in between. The CDR3 DNA reads as TGTGCCAGCAGTGATACGGGGTTCTATGGCTACACCTTC. This codes for CASSDTGFYGYTF.

This clonotype has only a few counts. The chain has TRBV3-1 and TRBJ1-5; 7 nucleotides agree with TRBD1. The CDR3 length is 18 residues. From germline, CDR1 is LGHDT and CDR2 YNNKEL (reference sequence). Trimming at V came to 0 bases and at J to 0 bases, leaving 8 bases not matched to a gene. CDR3 amino acids: CASSQDRGDSHSNQPQHF. In DNA, the CDR3 is TGTGCCAGCAGCCAAGATAGGGGGGACAGCCATAGCAATCAGCCCCAGCATTTT.

This clonotype was picked up many times. The CDR3 region has the DNA TGTGCCAGCAGTTCGACTAGCGGGAGAGGCGAGCAGTACTTC. This gives the protein CASSSTSGRGEQYF. The chain couples TRBV12-3 or TRBV12-4 to TRBJ2-7, with 12 bases lining up with TRBD2. The CDR3 contains 14 residues. The J segment lost 6 bases and the V segment lost 4 bases, leaving 4 bases of the junction unmatched.

In this sample, this clonotype turned up a few times. The V and J genes are TRBV6-1 and TRBJ2-7, with D uncertain. Germline-derived CDR1 and CDR2 are MNHNS and SASEGT. This CDR3 is built from 13 residues. V lost 6 bases and J lost 4, with 13 bases in between. CDR3 amino acids: CASRPVRVYEQYF. The CDR3 coding sequence is TGTGCCAGCAGACCGGTACGGGTGTACGAGCAGTACTTC.

This clonotype came up a few times. The chain employs TRBV24-1 and TRBJ2-2; 7 bases match TRBD2. This CDR3 is 18 amino acids long. Per the germline V gene, CDR1 is KGHDR and CDR2 is SFDVKD. After removal of 2 bases from V and 1 base from J, the junction contained 9 bases not matched to a gene. This chain's CDR3 is CATSDSRTRYRNTGELFF. CDR3 coding DNA: TGTGCCACCAGTGATTCCAGGACTAGATATAGGAACACCGGGGAGCTGTTTTTT.

The chain combines TRBV2 with TRBJ1-1; TRBD1 might be the D (5 bases). The V gene lost 5 bases and the J gene lost 1 base, with 14 bases spanning the gap. CDR3 length: 15 amino acids. Germline loops: CDR1 SNHLY, CDR2 FYNNEI. CDR3 sequence: CASSPGKWGNTEAFF. CDR3 sequence (DNA): TGTGCCAGCAGTCCAGGGAAGTGGGGGAACACTGAAGCTTTCTTT.

This clonotype was picked up many times. The chain uses TRBV7-2 and TRBJ1-2, with 7 nucleotides matching TRBD1. J gave up 2 bases and V 5 bases, and 5 bases lay outside the gene matches. Germline-derived CDR1 and CDR2 are SGHTA and FQGNSA. This CDR3 contains 14 residues. CDR3 DNA sequence: TGTGCCAGCAGCGACGGACAGGCGAACTATGGCTACACCTTC. Encoded protein: CASSDGQANYGYTF.

This clonotype appeared many times. CDR3 bases: TGCAGTGCTAGAAATGAGGACGGTTTCAGCAATCAGCCCCAGCATTTT. Its translation: CSARNEDGFSNQPQHF. The chain employs TRBV20-1 and TRBJ1-5, with D unresolved. Germline assignment: CDR1 DFQATT and CDR2 SNEGSKA (reference sequence). Between the trimmed V and J ends, which lost 2 bases and 1 base, there was a span of 15 bases. The CDR3 consists of 16 residues.

The chain combines TRBV6-2 or TRBV6-3 with TRBJ2-2; maybe TRBD1 (5 bases). Trimming took 6 bases from V and 6 from J, leaving 11 bases between them. CDR3 size: 13 residues. Germline V gene data show CDR1 as MNHEY and CDR2 as SVGEGT. Written as DNA, the CDR3 is TGTGCCAGCAGCCCAGGGTTCCCCGGGGAGCTGTTTTTT. The encoded protein is CASSPGFPGELFF.

This clonotype was seen ten or more times. CDR3 region: CASNWAALNTEAFF. Here the CDR3 DNA reads TGTGCCAGCAATTGGGCAGCCCTGAACACTGAAGCTTTCTTT. J is TRBJ1-1 and V is TRBV27; D unresolved. The V end lost 7 bases, the J end lost 0 bases, and 12 bases lay between the germline ends. CDR1 is MNHEY, CDR2 SMNVEV, per germline (reference sequence). The CDR3 has 14 residues.

This clonotype was counted ten times or more. The V and J genes are TRBV7-8 and TRBJ2-7; 8 positions match TRBD1. CDR1 is SGHVS, CDR2 FQNEAQ, per germline. The CDR3 covers 14 residues. The V segment lost 0 bases and the J segment 2 bases; nucleotides outside the gene matches: 0. CDR3 sequence: CASSLARGPYEQYF. The CDR3 nucleotides read TGTGCCAGCAGCTTAGCCAGGGGGCCCTACGAGCAGTACTTC.

This clonotype was detected a few times. The chain is built from TRBV29-1 and TRBJ2-5; D is ambiguous. The length of the CDR3 is 11 residues. V gave up 7 bases and J gave up 3 bases, with 9 bases separating them. The germline V gene encodes CDR1 SQVTM and CDR2 ANQGSEA. CDR3 DNA: TGCAGCGCCGACTGGGAAGAGACCCAGTACTTC. Translation gives CSADWEETQYF.

This clonotype has a count of ten or more. Relative to the germline gene, one junction end is altered; a read error may explain this. The chain combines TRBV19 with TRBJ2-2; the match to TRBD1 covers 7 bases. Germline loops: CDR1 LNHDA, CDR2 SQIVND (reference sequence). This CDR3 is built from 14 residues. CDR3 region: CASSRQGDTGELFF. The DNA for the CDR3 is TGTGCCAGCAGTAGACAGGGTGACACCGGGGAGCTGTTTTTT.

The chain employs TRBV12-3 or TRBV12-4 and TRBJ1-3, with a possible D match to TRBD1 (5 bases). This CDR3 comprises 16 residues. Deletions cut 0 bases from V and 0 bases from J, with 9 bases between. The CDR3 loop reads CASSLALDSSGNTIYF. Here the CDR3 DNA reads TGTGCCAGCAGTTTAGCTTTAGACAGCTCTGGAAACACCATATATTTT.